Included here is one TCR beta chain sequence, with context. This record belongs to a study of blood T cell repertoires in COVID-19. Background on the study: From T cells, B-cell-depleted T cells, or PBMCs came the material, which was cDNA or gDNA.

In the original processing: Reference gene primer amplification gave nucleated cell count estimates. Here immunoSEQ multiplex PCR was the method, and the copy in TCRdb shows in-frame clones only, minus some. V and J calls and clone size are those listed in that table; D and trimming were worked out from the DNA. The sample holds roughly 230,000 clones, approximately 88% seen once. This CDR3 contains 13 residues. V lost 1 base and J 5 bases, leaving 6 bases between the germline ends. Germline V lookup: CDR1 LNHDA, CDR2 SQIVND (reference sequence). The source material was peripheral blood. This TCR was recovered from a man in his forties with acute or convalescent COVID-19. The gene calls are TRBV19 and TRBJ1-5; TRBD1 might be the D (5 bases). The CDR3 reads CASSIGGDQPQHF. The CDR3 DNA reads as TGTGCCAGTAGTATAGGGGGGGATCAGCCCCAGCATTTT.